The clone carrying this TCR beta chain showed up many times. Its antigen remains unidentified. This entry is derived from a study of response to subunit inactivated influenza vaccine. The study, taken as a whole, reports: A suggestion made by the authors is that each seasonal influenza vaccination recruits few new T cells.

From the RT-PCR reads, TCRdb called clonotypes with MiXCR, one entry per CDR3 protein. The table lists 450,000 to 600,000 distinct CDR3 sequences, less than 8% of them singletons. Trimming stripped 3 bases from V and 7 bases from J, with 10 bases between. This CDR3 has 14 residues. This sequence originates from a man aged 45 to 70 who received an inactivated influenza vaccine. The rearrangement links TRBV12-3 or TRBV12-4 to TRBJ1-6; no reliable D call. The sample consisted of PBMCs from blood, taken around 25 months after vaccination. Written as DNA, the CDR3 is TGTGCCAGCAGTTTGGTTAGGAGGAATTCACCCCTCCACTTT. Its protein product is CASSLVRRNSPLHF.